This is a list of T cell receptor beta chains from one sample in a study of control samples from healthy donors and cancer patients. Repertoires were generated with immunoSEQ multiplex PCR, while TCRdb's copy carries only in-frame clones and drops some. The sample contains about 160,000 clones, around 94% of which appear only once. The specimen sequenced was PBMCs. The receptors here all came from a man aged 55 to 70 with colorectal cancer. Both conserved end residues are part of each CDR3. Clone size is given for some rows only: seen once, a few or many times, or a class if the clone is expanded.

.,TRBV19,TRBJ1-2,CASLGSDYGYTF
.,TRBV23-1,TRBJ1-2,CANPTQWLNYGYTF
once,TRBV7-2,TRBJ2-7,CASSLSLAGGQYF
.,TRBV10-3,TRBJ1-1,CAIRAKTGPTEAFF
once,TRBV5-6,TRBJ1-5,CASSWRGQGNQPQHF
.,TRBV19,TRBJ1-2,CASRLTGNNYGYTF
once,TRBV29-1,TRBJ1-1,CSFISGANTEAFF
.,TRBV19,TRBJ1-6,CASRLQGQESPLHF
.,TRBV6-5,TRBJ1-3,CASSRQSVSGNTIYF
.,TRBV18,TRBJ2-7,CASSPPADSYEQYF
.,TRBV7-6,TRBJ2-5,CASSLGPAETQYF